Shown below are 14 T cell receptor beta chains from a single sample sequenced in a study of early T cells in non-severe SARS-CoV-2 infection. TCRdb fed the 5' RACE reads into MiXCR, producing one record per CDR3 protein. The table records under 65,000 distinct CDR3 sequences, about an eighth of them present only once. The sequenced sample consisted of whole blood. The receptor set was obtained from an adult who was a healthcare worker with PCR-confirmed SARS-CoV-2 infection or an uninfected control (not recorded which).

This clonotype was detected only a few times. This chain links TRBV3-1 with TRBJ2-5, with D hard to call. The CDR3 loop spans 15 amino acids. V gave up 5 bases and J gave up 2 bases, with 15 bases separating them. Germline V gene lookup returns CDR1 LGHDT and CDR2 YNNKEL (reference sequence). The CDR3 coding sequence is TGTGCCAGCAGCTCTCGTTGGACCGTACAAGAGACCCAGTACTTC. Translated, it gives CASSSRWTVQETQYF.

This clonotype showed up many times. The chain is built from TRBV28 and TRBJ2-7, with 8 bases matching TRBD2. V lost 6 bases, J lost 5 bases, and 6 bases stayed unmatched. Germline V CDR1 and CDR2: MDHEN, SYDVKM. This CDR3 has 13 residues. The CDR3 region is CASSTGGGHEQYF. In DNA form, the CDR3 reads TGTGCCAGCAGCACCGGGGGGGGCCACGAGCAGTACTTC.

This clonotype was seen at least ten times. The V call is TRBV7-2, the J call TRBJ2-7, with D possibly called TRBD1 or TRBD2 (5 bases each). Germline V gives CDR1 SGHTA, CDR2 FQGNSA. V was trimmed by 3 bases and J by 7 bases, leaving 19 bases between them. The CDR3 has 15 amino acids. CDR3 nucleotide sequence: TGTGCCAGCAGCTTGCAGGGTACGCGTGGAGGAGAGCAGTACTTC. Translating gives CASSLQGTRGGEQYF.

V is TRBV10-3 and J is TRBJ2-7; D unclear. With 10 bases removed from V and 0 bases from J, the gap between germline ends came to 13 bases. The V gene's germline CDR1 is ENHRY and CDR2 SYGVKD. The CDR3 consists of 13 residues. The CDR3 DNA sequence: TGTGCCACCAAGGACGGTAGCTCCTACGAGCAGTACTTC. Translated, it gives CATKDGSSYEQYF.

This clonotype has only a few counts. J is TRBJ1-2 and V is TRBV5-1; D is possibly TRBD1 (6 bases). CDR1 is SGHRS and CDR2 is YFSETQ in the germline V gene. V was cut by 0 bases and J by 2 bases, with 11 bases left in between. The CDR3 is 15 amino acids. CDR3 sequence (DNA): TGCGCCAGCAGCTTGGACGCGGGGGCCAACTATGGCTACACCTTC. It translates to CASSLDAGANYGYTF. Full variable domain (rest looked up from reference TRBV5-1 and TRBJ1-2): KAGVTQTPRYLIKTRGQQVTLSCSPISGHRSVSWYQQTPGQGLQFLFEYFSETQRNKGNFPGRFSGRQFSNSRSEMNVSTLELGDSALYLCASSLDAGANYGYTFGSGTRLTVV.

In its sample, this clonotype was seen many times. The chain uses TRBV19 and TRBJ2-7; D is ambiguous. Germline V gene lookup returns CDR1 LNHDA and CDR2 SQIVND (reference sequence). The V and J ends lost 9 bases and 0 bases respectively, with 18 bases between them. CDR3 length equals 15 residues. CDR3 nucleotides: TGTGCCAGCCGGCGGCTGCCCGATAGCTCCTACGAGCAGTACTTC. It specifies CASRRLPDSSYEQYF.

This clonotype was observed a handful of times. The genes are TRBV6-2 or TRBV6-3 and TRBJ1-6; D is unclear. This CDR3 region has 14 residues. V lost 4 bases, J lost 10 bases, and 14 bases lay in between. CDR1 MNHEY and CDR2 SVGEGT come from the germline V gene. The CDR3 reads CASSSTRTASPLHF. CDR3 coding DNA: TGTGCCAGCAGTTCCACCCGGACTGCCTCACCCCTCCACTTT.

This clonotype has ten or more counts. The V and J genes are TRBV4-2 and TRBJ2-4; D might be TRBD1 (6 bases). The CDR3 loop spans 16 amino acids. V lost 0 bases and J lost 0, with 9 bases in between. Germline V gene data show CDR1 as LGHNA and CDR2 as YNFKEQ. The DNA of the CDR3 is TGTGCCAGCAGCCAAGAGGGGGCGAAAGCCAAAAACATTCAGTACTTC. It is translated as CASSQEGAKAKNIQYF.

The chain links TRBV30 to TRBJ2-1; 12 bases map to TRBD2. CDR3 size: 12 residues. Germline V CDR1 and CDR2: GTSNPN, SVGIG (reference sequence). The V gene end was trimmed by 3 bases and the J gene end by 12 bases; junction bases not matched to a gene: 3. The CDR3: CAWRSSGGAQFF. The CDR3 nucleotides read TGTGCCTGGAGGTCTAGCGGGGGGGCGCAGTTCTTC.

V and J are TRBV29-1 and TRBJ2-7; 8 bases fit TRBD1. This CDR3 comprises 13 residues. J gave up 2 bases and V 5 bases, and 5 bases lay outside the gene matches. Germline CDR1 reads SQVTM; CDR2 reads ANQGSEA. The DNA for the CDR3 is TGCAGCGTTTATTCAGGGGGCCCCTACGAGCAGTACTTC. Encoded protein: CSVYSGGPYEQYF.

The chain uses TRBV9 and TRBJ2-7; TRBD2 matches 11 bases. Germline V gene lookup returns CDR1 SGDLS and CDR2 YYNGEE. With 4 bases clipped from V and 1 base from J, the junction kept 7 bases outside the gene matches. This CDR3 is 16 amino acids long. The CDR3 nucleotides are TGTGCCAGCAGCTCCTTGGGGACTAGCGGATCCTACGAGCAGTACTTC. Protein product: CASSSLGTSGSYEQYF.

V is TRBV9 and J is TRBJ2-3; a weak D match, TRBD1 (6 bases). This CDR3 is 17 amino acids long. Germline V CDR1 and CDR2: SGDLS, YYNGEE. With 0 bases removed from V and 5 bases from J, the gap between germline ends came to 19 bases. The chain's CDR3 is CASSVAPLAGAIDTQYF. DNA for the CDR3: TGTGCCAGCAGCGTAGCCCCCTTGGCAGGGGCCATAGATACGCAGTATTTT.

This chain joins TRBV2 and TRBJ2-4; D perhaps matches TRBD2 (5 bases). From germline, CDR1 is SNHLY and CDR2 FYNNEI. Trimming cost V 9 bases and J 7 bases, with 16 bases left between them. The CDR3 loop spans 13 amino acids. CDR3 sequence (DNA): TGTGCCAGTGAGGACGGGAAGAGTAACATTCAGTACTTC. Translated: CASEDGKSNIQYF.

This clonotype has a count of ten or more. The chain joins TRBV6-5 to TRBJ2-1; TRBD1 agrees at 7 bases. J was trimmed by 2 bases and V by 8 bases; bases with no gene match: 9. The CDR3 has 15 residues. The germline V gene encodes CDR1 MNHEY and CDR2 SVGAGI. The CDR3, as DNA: TGTGCCAGCGCACAGGGGCTACCGACCTACAATGAGCAGTTCTTC. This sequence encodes CASAQGLPTYNEQFF.